This T cell receptor beta chain was identified during a study of cytomegalovirus exposure and HLA in healthy donors. Comments on this clone: As yet, its antigen is unknown.

Germline CDR1 reads SGHDN; CDR2 reads FVKESK. This CDR3 is built from 15 residues. V was shortened by 1 base and J by 4 bases, with 13 bases between the two germline ends. Sequencing used immunoSEQ multiplex PCR; TCRdb keeps in-frame clones, though not all of them. The table lists under 350,000 clones, approximately 86% of them singletons. Study-level results: The investigators catalogued 150 to 200 TCR beta chains as cytomegalovirus-associated.

Sample: PBMCs. This TCR derives from a woman aged 18 to 35 in good health and CMV-seronegative. The chain joins TRBV14 to TRBJ1-2, with a weak D call TRBD1 (6 bases). CDR3 in DNA: TGTGCCAGCAGCCAAGTAGGGGCAGGGGTCTATGGCTACACCTTC. This gives the protein CASSQVGAGVYGYTF. Complete variable domain (other parts from reference TRBV14 and TRBJ1-2): EAGVTQFPSHSVIEKGQTVTLRCDPISGHDNLYWYRRVMGKEIKFLLHFVKESKQDESGMPNNRFLAERTGGTYSTLKVQPAELEDSGVYFCASSQVGAGVYGYTFGSGTRLTVV.